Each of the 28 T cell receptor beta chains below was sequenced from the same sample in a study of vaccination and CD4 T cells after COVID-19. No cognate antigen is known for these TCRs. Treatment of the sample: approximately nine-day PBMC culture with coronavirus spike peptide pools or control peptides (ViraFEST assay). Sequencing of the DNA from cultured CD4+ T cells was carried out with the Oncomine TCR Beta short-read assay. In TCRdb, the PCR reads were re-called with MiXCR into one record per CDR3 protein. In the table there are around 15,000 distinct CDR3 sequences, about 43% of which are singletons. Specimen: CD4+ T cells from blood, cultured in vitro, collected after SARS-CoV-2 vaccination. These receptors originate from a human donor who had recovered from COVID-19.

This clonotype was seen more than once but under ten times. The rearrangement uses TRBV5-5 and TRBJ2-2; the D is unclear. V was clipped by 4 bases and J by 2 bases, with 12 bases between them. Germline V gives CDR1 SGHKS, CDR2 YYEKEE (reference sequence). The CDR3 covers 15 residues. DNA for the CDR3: TGTGCCAGCAGCCCTCTCCCCACAAACACCGGGGAGCTGTTTTTT. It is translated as CASSPLPTNTGELFF.

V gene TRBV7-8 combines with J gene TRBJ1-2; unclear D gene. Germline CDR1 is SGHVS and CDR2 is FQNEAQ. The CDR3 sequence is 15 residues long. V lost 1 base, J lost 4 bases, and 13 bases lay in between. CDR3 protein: CASSLDIGGGYGYTF. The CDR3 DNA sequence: TGTGCCAGCAGCTTAGATATAGGCGGCGGCTATGGCTACACCTTC.

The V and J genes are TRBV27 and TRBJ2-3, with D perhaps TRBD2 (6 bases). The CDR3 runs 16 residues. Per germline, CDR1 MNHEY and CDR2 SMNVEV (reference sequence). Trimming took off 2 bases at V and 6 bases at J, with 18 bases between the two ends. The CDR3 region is CASSLVPLLAGDTQYF. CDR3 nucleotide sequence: TGTGCCAGCAGTTTAGTCCCTCTCCTCGCGGGGGATACGCAGTATTTT.

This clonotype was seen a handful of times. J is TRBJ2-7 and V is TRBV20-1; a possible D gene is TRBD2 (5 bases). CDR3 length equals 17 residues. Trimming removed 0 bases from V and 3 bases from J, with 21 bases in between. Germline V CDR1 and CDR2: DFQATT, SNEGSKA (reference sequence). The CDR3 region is CSARDVLSGLLDYEQYF. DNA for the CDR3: TGCAGTGCTAGAGATGTGCTTTCGGGGTTGCTGGACTACGAGCAGTACTTC.

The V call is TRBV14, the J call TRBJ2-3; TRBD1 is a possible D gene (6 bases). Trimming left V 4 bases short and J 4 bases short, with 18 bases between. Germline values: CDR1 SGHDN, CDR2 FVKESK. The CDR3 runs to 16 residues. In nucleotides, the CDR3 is TGTGCCAGCAGCCCATCGGGGTTGGGGGCCGCAGATACGCAGTATTTT. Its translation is CASSPSGLGAADTQYF.

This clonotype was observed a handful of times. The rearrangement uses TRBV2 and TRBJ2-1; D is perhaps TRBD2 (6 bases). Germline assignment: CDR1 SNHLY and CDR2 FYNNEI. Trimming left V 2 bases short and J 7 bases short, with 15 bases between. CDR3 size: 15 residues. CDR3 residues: CASSESEGRGNEQFF. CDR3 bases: TGTGCCAGCAGTGAATCGGAGGGCCGAGGAAATGAGCAGTTCTTC.

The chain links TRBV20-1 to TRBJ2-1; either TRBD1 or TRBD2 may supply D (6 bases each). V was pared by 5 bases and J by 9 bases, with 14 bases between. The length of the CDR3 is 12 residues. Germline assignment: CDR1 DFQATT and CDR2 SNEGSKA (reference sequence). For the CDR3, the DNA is TGCAGTGCTGGCCGAGGGGGAGGTGAGCAGTTCTTC. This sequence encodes CSAGRGGGEQFF.

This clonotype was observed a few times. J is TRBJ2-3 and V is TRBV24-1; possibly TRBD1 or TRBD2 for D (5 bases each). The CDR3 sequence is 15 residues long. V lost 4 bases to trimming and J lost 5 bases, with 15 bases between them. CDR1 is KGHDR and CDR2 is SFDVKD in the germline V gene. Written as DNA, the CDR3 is TGTGCCACCAGTGAATCGGGGCTAGGGGAAGATACGCAGTATTTT. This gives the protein CATSESGLGEDTQYF.

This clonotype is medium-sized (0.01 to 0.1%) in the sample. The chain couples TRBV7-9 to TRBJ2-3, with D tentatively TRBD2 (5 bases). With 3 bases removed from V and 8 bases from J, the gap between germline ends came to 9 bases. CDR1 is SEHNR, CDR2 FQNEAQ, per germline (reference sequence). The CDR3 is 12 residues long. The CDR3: CASSLREFTQYF. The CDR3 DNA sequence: TGTGCCAGCAGCTTGAGGGAGTTTACGCAGTATTTT.

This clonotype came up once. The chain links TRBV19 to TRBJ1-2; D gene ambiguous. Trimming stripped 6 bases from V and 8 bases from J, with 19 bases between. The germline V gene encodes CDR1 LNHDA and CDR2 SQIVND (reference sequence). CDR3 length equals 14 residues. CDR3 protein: CASSHEQKDRGYTF. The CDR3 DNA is TGTGCCAGTAGCCACGAACAGAAAGATCGCGGCTACACCTTC.

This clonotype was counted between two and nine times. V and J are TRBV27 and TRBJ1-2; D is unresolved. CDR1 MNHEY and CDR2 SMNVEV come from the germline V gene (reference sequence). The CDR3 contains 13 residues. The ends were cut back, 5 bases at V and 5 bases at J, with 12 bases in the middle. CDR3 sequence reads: CASSPQSLYGYTF. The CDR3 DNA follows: TGTGCCAGCAGTCCGCAGAGCCTTTATGGCTACACCTTC.

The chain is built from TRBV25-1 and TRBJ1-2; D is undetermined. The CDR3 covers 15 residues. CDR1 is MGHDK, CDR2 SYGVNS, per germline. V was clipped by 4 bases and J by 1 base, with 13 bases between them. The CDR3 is CASSAQEQDNYGYTF. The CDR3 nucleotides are TGTGCCAGCAGTGCGCAGGAGCAAGATAACTATGGCTACACCTTC.

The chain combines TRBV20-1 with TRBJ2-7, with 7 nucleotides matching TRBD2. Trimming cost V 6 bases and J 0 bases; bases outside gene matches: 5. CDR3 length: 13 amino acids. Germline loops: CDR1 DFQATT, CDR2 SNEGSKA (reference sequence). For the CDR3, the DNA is TGCAGTGCGGGAGGCGGGAGCTCCTACGAGCAGTACTTC. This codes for CSAGGGSSYEQYF.

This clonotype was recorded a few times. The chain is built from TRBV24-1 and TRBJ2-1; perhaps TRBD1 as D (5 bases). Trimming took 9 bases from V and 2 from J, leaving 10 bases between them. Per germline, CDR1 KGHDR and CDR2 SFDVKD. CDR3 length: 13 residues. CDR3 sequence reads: CATEGAAYNEQFF. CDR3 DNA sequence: TGTGCCACCGAAGGGGCGGCCTACAATGAGCAGTTCTTC.

DNA for the CDR3: TGCAGTGCACCCCTCAGGGGGCAAGGCTACACCTTC. Its translation: CSAPLRGQGYTF. V and J are TRBV20-1 and TRBJ1-2; 8 bases are shared with TRBD1. The CDR3 totals 12 residues. CDR1 is DFQATT, CDR2 SNEGSKA, per germline (reference sequence). V lost 6 bases and J lost 8; bases outside the gene matches: 8.

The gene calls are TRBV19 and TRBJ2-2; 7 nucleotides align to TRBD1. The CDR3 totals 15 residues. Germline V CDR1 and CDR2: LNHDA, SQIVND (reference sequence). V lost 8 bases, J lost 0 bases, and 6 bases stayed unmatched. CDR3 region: CASDTGTANTGELFF. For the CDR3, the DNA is TGTGCCAGTGATACCGGGACAGCGAACACCGGGGAGCTGTTTTTT.

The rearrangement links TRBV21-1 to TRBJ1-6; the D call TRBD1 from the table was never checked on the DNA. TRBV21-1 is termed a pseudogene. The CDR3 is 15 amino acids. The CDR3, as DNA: TGTGCCAGCACTCAACGGTCGGGGGAGATTTCACCCCTCCACTTT. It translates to CASTQRSGEISPLHF.

The CDR3 DNA reads as TGTGCCAGCAGCTTAGCGACGGCAGGGGGCCAAGAGACCCAGTACTTC. Its protein is CASSLATAGGQETQYF. The gene calls are TRBV7-8 and TRBJ2-5, with 7 positions matching TRBD1. Germline V lookup: CDR1 SGHVS, CDR2 FQNEAQ. J lost 1 base, V lost 0 bases, and 5 bases had no gene match. CDR3 length equals 16 residues.

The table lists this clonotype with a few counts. The CDR3 sequence is CASRFDNRDTEAFF. The DNA of the CDR3 is TGTGCCAGCAGGTTCGATAACAGGGACACTGAAGCTTTCTTT. The chain links TRBV7-3 to TRBJ1-1; D may be TRBD1 (6 bases). The CDR3 has 14 amino acids. V was cut by 6 bases and J by 3 bases, with 14 bases left in between. Germline values: CDR1 SGHTA, CDR2 FQGTGA.

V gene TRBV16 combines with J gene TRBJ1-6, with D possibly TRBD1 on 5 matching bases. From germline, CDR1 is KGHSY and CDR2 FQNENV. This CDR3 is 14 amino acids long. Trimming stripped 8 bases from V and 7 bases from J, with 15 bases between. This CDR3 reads CASSRDGDNSPLHF. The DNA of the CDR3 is TGTGCCAGCTCACGGGACGGAGACAATTCACCCCTCCACTTT.

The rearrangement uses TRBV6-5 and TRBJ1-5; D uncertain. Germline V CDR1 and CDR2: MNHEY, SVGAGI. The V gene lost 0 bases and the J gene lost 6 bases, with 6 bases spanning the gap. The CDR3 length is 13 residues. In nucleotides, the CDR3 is TGTGCCAGCAGTTACTCGTATTCTCAGCCCCAGCATTTT. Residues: CASSYSYSQPQHF.

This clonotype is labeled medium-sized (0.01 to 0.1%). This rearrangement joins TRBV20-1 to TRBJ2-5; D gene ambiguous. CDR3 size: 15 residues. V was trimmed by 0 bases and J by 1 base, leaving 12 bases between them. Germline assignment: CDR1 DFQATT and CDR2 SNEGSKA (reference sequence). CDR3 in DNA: TGCAGTGCTAGAGATCCCGCACCCTCCCAAGAGACCCAGTACTTC. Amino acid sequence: CSARDPAPSQETQYF.

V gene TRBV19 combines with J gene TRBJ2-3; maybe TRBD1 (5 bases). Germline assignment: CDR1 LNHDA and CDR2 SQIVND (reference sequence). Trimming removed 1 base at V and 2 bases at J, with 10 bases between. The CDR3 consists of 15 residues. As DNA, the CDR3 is TGTGCCAGTAGTATAGGGGGCTTAGACACAGATACGCAGTATTTT. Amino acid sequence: CASSIGGLDTDTQYF.

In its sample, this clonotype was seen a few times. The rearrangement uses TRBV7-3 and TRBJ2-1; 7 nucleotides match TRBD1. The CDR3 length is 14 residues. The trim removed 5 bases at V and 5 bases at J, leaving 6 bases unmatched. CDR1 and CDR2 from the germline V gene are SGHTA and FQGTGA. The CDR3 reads CASSRGQADNEQFF. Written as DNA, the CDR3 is TGTGCCAGCAGCCGTGGACAGGCAGACAATGAGCAGTTCTTC.

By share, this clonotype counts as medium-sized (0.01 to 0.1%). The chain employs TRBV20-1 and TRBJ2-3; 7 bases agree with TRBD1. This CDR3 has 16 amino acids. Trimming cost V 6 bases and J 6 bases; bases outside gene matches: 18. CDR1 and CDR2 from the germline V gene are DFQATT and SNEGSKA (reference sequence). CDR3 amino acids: CSAYTQGSGFWDTQYF. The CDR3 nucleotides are TGCAGTGCGTACACACAGGGGTCCGGATTCTGGGATACGCAGTATTTT.

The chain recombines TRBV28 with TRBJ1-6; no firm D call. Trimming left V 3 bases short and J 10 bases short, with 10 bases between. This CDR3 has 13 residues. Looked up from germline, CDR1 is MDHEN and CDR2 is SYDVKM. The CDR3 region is CASSLAPPSPLHF. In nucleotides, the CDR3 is TGTGCCAGCAGTTTGGCCCCGCCCTCACCCCTCCACTTT.

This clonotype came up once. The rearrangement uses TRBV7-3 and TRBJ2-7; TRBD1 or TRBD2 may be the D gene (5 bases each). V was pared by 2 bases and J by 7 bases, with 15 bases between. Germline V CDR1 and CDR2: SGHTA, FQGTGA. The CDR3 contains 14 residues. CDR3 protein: CASSLGRDLGEQYF. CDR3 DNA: TGTGCCAGCAGCTTAGGACGGGACCTCGGGGAGCAGTACTTC.

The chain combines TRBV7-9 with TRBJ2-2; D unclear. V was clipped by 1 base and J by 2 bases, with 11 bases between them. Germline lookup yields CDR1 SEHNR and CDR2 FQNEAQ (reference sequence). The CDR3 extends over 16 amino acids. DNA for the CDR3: TGTGCCAGCAGCTTAGGTTTGCGAACAAACACCGGGGAGCTGTTTTTT. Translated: CASSLGLRTNTGELFF.